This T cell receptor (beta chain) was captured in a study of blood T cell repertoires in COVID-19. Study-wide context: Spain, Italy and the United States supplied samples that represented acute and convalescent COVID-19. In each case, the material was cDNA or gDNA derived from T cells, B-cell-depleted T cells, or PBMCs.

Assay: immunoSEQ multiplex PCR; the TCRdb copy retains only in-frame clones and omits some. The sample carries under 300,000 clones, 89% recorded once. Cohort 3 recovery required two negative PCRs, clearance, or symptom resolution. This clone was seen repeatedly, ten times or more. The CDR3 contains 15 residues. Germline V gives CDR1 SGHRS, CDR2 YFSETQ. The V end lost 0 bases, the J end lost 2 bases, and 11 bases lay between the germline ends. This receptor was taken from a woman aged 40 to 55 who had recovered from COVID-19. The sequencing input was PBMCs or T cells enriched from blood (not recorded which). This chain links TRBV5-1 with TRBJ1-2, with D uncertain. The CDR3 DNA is TGCGCCAGCAGCTTGGGACAATACGGCAACTATGGCTACACCTTC. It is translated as CASSLGQYGNYGYTF.